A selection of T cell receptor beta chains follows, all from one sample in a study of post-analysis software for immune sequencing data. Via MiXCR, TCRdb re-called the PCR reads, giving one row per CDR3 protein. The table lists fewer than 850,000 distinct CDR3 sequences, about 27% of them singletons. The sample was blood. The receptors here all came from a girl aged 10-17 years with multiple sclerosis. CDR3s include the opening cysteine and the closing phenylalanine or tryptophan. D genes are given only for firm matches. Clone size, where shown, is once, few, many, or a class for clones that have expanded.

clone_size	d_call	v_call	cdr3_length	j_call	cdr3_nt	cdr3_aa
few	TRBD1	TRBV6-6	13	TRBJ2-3	TGTGCCAGCAGGACAGGGGGCGTAGATACGCAGTATTTT	CASRTGGVDTQYF
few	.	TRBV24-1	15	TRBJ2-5	TGTGCCACCAGTGATTTGCGTGGCAGCCAAGAGACCCAGTACTTC	CATSDLRGSQETQYF
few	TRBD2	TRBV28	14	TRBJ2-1	TGTGCCAGCAGTCGACTAGCGGGAATCGATGAGCAGTTCTTC	CASSRLAGIDEQFF
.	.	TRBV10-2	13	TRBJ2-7	TGCGCCAGCAGCCCCGGCAGCCGCTACGAGCAGTACTTC	CASSPGSRYEQYF
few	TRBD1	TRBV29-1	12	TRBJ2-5	TGCAGCGTCGATACAGGGGGTGAGACCCAGTACTTC	CSVDTGGETQYF
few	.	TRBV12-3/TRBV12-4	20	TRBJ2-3	TGTGCCAGCAGATCGACCGGGGGCAGAGGACGAATACATAGCACAGATACGCAGTATTTT	CASRSTGGRGRIHSTDTQYF
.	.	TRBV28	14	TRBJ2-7	TGTGCCAGCAGGCGGGCTCCCAGGTTCGGCGAGCAGTACTTC	CASRRAPRFGEQYF
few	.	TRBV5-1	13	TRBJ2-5	TGCGCCAGTCGAACGGGAGATCAGGAGACCCAGTACTTC	CASRTGDQETQYF
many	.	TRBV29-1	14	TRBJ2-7	TGCAGCGACCTCGACCTACGTAGCACCTACGAGCAGTACTTC	CSDLDLRSTYEQYF
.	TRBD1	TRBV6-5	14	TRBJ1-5	TGTGCCAGCAGTTCGACAGGGAAAAATCAGCCCCAGCATTTT	CASSSTGKNQPQHF
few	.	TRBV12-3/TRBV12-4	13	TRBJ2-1	TGTGCCAGCAGCCCAGATTCCGGGGGTGAGCAGTTCTTC	CASSPDSGGEQFF
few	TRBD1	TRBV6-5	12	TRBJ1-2	TGTGCCAGCAGAGGACAGGGTGGAGGCTACACCTTC	CASRGQGGGYTF
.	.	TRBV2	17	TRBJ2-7	TGTGCCAGCAGTGCGGCAGGTAGGGGGGGGCCCACCTACGAGCAGTACTTC	CASSAAGRGGPTYEQYF
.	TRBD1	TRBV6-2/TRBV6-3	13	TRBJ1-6	TGTGCCAGCAGTCGGGACAGCATCACCCCCCTCCACTTT	CASSRDSITPLHF
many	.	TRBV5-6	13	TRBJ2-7	TGTGCCAGCAGCTTTCTGGACAGTAACGAGCAGTACTTC	CASSFLDSNEQYF
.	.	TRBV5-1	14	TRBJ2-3	TGCGCCAGCAGGTCCGATAGGTCCACAGATACGCAGTATTTT	CASRSDRSTDTQYF
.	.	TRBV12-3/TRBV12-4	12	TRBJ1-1	TGTGCCAGCAGAGTCGGGGAGACTGAAGCTTTCTTT	CASRVGETEAFF
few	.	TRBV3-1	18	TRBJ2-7	TGTGCCAGCAGCCCAGCCCACCCTGGGGCAGGGTGGTCCTACGAGCAGTACTTC	CASSPAHPGAGWSYEQYF
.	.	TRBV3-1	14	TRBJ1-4	TGTGCCAGCAGCCAAGGGGGGACTCCGGCAAAACTGTTTTTT	CASSQGGTPAKLFF
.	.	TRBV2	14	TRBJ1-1	TGTGCCACCACTTTCATTGGGGTCAACACTGAAGCTTTCTTT	CATTFIGVNTEAFF
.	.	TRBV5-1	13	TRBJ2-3	TGCGCCAGCAGCTTGGTAAGGCGGGATACGCAGTATTTT	CASSLVRRDTQYF
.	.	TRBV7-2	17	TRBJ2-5	TGTGCCAGCAGCTACTATGCAAACAGGGCTACTCAAGAGACCCAGTACTTC	CASSYYANRATQETQYF
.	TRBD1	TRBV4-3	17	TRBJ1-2	TGCGCCAGCAGCCAAGATTTCCGGGACAGGGTAGTGCGTGGCTACACCTTC	CASSQDFRDRVVRGYTF
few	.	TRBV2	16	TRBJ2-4	TGTGCCAGCACCGGAGCGGGCACCCCTTTGGATCGTATTCAGTACTTC	CASTGAGTPLDRIQYF
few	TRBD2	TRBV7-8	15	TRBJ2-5	TGTGCCAGCAGCGGACCAGGAGCGGGAGAAGAGACCCAGTACTTC	CASSGPGAGEETQYF
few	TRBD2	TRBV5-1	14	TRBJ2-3	TGCGCCAGCAGCTCGCCGGGACTAGCAGATACGCAGTATTTT	CASSSPGLADTQYF
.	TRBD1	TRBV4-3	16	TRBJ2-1	TGCGCCAGCAGCCAAGAGGCAGGGGGTCCGTACAATGAGCAGTTCTTC	CASSQEAGGPYNEQFF
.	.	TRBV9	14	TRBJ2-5	TGTGCCAGCAACGAGGACGAACTCCAAGAGACCCAGTACTTC	CASNEDELQETQYF
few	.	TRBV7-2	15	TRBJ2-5	TGTGCCAGCAGCTTAAACCGGGGCCTCCAAGAGACCCAGTACTTC	CASSLNRGLQETQYF
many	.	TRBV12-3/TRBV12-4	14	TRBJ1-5	TGTGCCAGCAGTTACAGGGATAGCAATCAGCCCCAGCATTTT	CASSYRDSNQPQHF
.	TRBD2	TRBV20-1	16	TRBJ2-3	TGCAGTGCTAGAGAGAGACTAGCGGGAGGTACAGATACGCAGTATTTT	CSARERLAGGTDTQYF
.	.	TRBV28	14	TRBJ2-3	TGTGCCAGCAGTAGGGACCAAGGTGGTAATACGCAGTATTTT	CASSRDQGGNTQYF
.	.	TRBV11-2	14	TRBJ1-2	TGTGCCAGCAGCTTAGACCGGGACGGCTATGGCTACACCTTC	CASSLDRDGYGYTF
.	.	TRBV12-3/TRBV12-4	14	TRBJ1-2	TGTGCCAGCAGTTTATCGCCGGGGAGCTCTGGCTACACCTTC	CASSLSPGSSGYTF
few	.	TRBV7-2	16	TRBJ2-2	TGTGCCAGCAGCAAAAGGGCCCCAGGGAACACCGGGGAGCTGTTTTTT	CASSKRAPGNTGELFF
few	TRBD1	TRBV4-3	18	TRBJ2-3	TGCGCCAGCAGCCACTCCCTCAATGGGGACAGGGCTGTAGATACGCAGTATTTT	CASSHSLNGDRAVDTQYF
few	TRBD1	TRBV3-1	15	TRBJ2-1	TGTGCCAGCAGCCCGCTGGGACAGGCCTACAATGAGCAGTTCTTC	CASSPLGQAYNEQFF
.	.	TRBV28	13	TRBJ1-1	TGTGCCAGCAGCATAGAGTTGAACACTGAAGCTTTCTTT	CASSIELNTEAFF
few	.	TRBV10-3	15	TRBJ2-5	TGTGCCATCGGCGGATGGGGGGCGCAGGACGAGACCCAGTACTTC	CAIGGWGAQDETQYF
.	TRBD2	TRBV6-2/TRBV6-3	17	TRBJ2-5	TGTGCCAGCAGTTACTCGACACTAGCGGCGTACCAAGAGACCCAGTACTTC	CASSYSTLAAYQETQYF
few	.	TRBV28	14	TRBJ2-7	TGTGCCAGCAGTTTTGGGGGGCTAGTCTACGAGCAGTACTTC	CASSFGGLVYEQYF
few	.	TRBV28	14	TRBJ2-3	TGTGCCAGCAGCACCCCCGGGGGCGCAGATACGCAGTATTTT	CASSTPGGADTQYF
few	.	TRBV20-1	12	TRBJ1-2	TGCAGTGCTAGAAACAGAGTCTACAGCTACACCTTC	CSARNRVYSYTF
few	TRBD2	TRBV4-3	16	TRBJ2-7	TGCGCCAGCAGCCAGCTAGCGGGAGTCCCTACCTACGAGCAGTACTTC	CASSQLAGVPTYEQYF
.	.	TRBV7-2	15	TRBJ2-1	TGTGCCAGCAGCTTAGTCCTTTTGGGCTACAATGAGCAGTTCTTC	CASSLVLLGYNEQFF
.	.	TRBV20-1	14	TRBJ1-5	TGCAGTGCCGCAGAGCTTAGGAGCAATCAGCCCCAGCATTTT	CSAAELRSNQPQHF
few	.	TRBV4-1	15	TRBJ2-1	TGCGCCAGCAGCCAAGGGGCAAGGACATACAATGAGCAGTTCTTC	CASSQGARTYNEQFF
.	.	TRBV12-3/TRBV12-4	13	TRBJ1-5	TGTGCCAGCAGTGGACAGACCGATCAGCCCCAGCATTTT	CASSGQTDQPQHF
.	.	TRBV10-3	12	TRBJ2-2	TGTGCCGTCTCAACCGGGAACGGGGAGCTGTTTTTT	CAVSTGNGELFF
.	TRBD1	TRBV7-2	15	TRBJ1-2	TGTGCCAGCAGCCCCTGGACAGGGACGTGGGATGGCTACACCTTC	CASSPWTGTWDGYTF
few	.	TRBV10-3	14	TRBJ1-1	TGTGCCATCAGTGAGTCTCGGGGGGCGACTGAAGCTTTCTTT	CAISESRGATEAFF
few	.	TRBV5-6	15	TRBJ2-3	TGTGCCAGCAGTAGCTTGGGGGGCGATATCGATACGCAGTATTTT	CASSSLGGDIDTQYF
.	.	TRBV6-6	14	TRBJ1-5	TGTGTCAGCAGTCAAGGATCGGGCAATCAGCCCCTGCATTTT	CVSSQGSGNQPLHF
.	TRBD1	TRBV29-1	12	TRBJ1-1	TGCAGCGGAACAGGGGTGAACACTGAAGCTTTCTTT	CSGTGVNTEAFF
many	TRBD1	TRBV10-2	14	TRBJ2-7	TGCGCCAGCAGGCGGGGGGACAGGGGCTACGAGCAGTACTTC	CASRRGDRGYEQYF
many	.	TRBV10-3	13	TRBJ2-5	TGTGCCATCAGCAGGGAAGACCGGGAGACCCAGTACTTC	CAISREDRETQYF
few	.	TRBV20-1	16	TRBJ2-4	TGCAGTGCCTCGACCGGGACAAACGACGGAGGGGACATTCAGTACTTC	CSASTGTNDGGDIQYF
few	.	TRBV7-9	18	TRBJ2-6	TGTGCCAGCAGCTTCCTCGGAGGGGGCGGATCTGGGGCCAACGTCCTGACTTTC	CASSFLGGGGSGANVLTF
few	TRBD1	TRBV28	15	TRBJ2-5	TGTGCCAGCCCACCCGGGCAGGGGGAATGGGGGACCCAGTACTTC	CASPPGQGEWGTQYF
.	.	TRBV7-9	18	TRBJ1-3	TGTGCCAGCAGCTTACGGGCAGTCCAACTAAGCACTGGAAACACCATATATTTT	CASSLRAVQLSTGNTIYF